The clone carrying this TCR beta chain ranks as medium-sized. TCRdb ran MiXCR on the 5' RACE reads and lists one entry per CDR3 protein. The sample lists some 240,000 distinct CDR3 sequences; approximately 20% were seen once. Trimming took 3 bases from V and 9 from J, leaving 12 bases between them. The length of the CDR3 is 13 residues. Germline V gene data show CDR1 as MNHNS and CDR2 as SASEGT. This record belongs to a study of CD8 T cells in ankylosing spondylitis. The sequence derives from a male donor with ankylosing spondylitis or in good health (not recorded which). What was sequenced was blood, either unsorted or a sorted T cell fraction (not recorded which). The chain carries TRBV6-1 and TRBJ2-1; tentative D call: TRBD2 (5 bases). The CDR3 is CASSDGLLGEQFF. As DNA, the CDR3 is TGTGCCAGCAGTGACGGACTTTTAGGTGAGCAGTTCTTC.